This T cell receptor beta chain comes out of a study of blood T cell repertoires in COVID-19. The overall study: The study drew acute and convalescent COVID-19 samples from the United States, Italy and Spain. PBMCs, B-cell-depleted T cells, or T cells provided the cDNA or gDNA that made up the material.

The CDR3 is 14 residues long. CDR1 and CDR2 from the germline V gene are LGHNA and YSLEER. The V gene lost 1 base and the J gene lost 4 bases, with 8 bases spanning the gap. Authors' data handling: Amplification of reference gene primers provided the estimated nucleated cell counts. Some clones are missing from TCRdb's copy, which holds only in-frame ones; the method was immunoSEQ multiplex PCR. The V and J calls and the clone size are those of that table, but D and trimming were determined from the DNA. The repertoire holds about 120,000 clones, with roughly 85% as singletons. The table lists this clone with a count of one.

This chain joins TRBV4-3 and TRBJ2-1; D is possibly TRBD2 (6 bases). Sequencing was done on a sample of peripheral blood. The receptor's source is a human donor in a cohort sampled during active COVID-19. The CDR3 reads CASSQGGAYNEQFF. The CDR3 DNA follows: TGCGCCAGCAGCCAAGGCGGGGCTTACAATGAGCAGTTCTTC.